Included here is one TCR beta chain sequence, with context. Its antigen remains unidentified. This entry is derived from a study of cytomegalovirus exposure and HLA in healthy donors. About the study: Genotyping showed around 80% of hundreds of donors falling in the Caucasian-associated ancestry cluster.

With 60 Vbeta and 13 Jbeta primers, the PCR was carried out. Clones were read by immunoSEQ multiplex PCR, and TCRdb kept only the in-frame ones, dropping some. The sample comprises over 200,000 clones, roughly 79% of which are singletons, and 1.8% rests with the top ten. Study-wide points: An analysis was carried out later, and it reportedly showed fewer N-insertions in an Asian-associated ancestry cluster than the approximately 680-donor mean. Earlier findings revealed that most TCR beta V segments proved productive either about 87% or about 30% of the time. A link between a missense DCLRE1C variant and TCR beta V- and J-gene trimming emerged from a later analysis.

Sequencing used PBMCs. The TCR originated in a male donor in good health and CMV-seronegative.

As DNA, the CDR3 is TGTGCCAGTAGTATAGCGGACGGGGGGACCTACGAGCAGTACTTC. This gives the protein CASSIADGGTYEQYF. This chain links TRBV19 with TRBJ2-7, with 7 bases matching TRBD2. The CDR3 sequence is 15 residues long. Germline V gene data show CDR1 as LNHDA and CDR2 as SQIVND (reference sequence). The trim removed 1 base at V and 2 bases at J, leaving 5 bases unmatched.